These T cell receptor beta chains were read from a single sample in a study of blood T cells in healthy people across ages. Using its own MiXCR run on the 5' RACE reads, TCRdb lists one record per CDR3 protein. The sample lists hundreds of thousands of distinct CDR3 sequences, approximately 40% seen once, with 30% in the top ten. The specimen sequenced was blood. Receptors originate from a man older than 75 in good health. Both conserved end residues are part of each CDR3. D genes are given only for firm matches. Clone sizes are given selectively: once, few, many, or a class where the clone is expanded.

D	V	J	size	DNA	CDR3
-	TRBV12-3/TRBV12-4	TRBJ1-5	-	TGTGCCAGCAGGTGGACCGCACAGGGCAATCAGCCCCAGCATTTT	CASRWTAQGNQPQHF
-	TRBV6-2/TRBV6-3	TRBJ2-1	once	TGTGCCAGCAGTAGACCCGGACGGACGGCCGAGCAGTTCTTC	CASSRPGRTAEQFF
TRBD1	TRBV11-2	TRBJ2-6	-	TGTGCCAGCAGCTTAAGTGGGGGACAGCTCTCTGGGGCCAACGTCCTGACTTTC	CASSLSGGQLSGANVLTF
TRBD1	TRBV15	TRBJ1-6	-	TGTGCCACCAGCAGAGTAACAGGGGACCCTTATAATTCACCCCTCCACTTT	CATSRVTGDPYNSPLHF
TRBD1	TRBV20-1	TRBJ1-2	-	TGCAGTGCAGAAGCGCCCAGGGGGCTGAATGGCTACACCTTC	CSAEAPRGLNGYTF
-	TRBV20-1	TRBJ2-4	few	TGCAGTGCTAGAGAAGGGACGAACATTCAGTACTTC	CSAREGTNIQYF
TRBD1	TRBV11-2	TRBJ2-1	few	TGTGCCAGCAGCCTGGACAGGGGGCAACCGAAAGGGTACAATGAGCAGTTCTTC	CASSLDRGQPKGYNEQFF
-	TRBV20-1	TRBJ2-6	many	TGCAGTGCTAGTAGTCACGCGGGAGGGGCCAACGTCCTGACTTTC	CSASSHAGGANVLTF
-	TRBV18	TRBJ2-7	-	TGTGCCAGCTCACCGCCTACAGGGATATACGAGCAGTACTTC	CASSPPTGIYEQYF
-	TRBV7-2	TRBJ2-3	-	TGTGCCAGCAGCCTAGCCTGGGATACGCAGTATTTT	CASSLAWDTQYF
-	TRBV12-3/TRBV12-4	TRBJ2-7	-	TGTGTCAGCAGTGTGGCGGGGCAGGGACTCGAGCAGTACTTC	CVSSVAGQGLEQYF
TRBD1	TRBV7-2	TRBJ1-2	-	TGTGCCAGCAGCCCAGGTGGCAGGGGGTTAGATGGCTACACCTTC	CASSPGGRGLDGYTF
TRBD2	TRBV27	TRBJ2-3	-	TGCGCCAGCAGCCACCGGGGGGGTAGCACAGATACGCAGTATTTT	CASSHRGGSTDTQYF
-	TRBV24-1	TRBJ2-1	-	TGTGCCACCAGTGACCCTCTCTTCGGGGCGGGTGAGCAGTTCTTC	CATSDPLFGAGEQFF
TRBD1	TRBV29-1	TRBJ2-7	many	TGCAGCGTTGGGGGGACAGATGCTTCAACAGTCGAGCAGTACTTC	CSVGGTDASTVEQYF
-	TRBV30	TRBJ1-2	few	TGTGCCTGGGGGCGGAAGGGACCTATTGGTGGCTACACCTTC	CAWGRKGPIGGYTF